Detailed here is one T cell receptor (beta chain). The method was immunoSEQ multiplex PCR; TCRdb's version includes in-frame clones alone and lacks a portion of them. The sample holds about 50,000 clones, roughly 92% seen once. The data were obtained in a study of T cell changes during pregnancy in multiple sclerosis. This CDR3 region has 14 residues. The V end lost 0 bases, the J end lost 3 bases, and 8 bases lay between the germline ends. Germline V lookup: CDR1 LGHNA, CDR2 YNFKEQ. The sequenced sample was CD4+ T cells from peripheral blood mononuclear cells, obtained before pregnancy. V and J are TRBV4-2 and TRBJ1-2; D is uncertain. The receptor's source is a female donor with multiple sclerosis, enrolled in a pregnancy study. The CDR3 region is CASSQDRVDYGYTF. The CDR3, as DNA: TGTGCCAGCAGCCAAGATCGAGTAGACTATGGCTACACCTTC.